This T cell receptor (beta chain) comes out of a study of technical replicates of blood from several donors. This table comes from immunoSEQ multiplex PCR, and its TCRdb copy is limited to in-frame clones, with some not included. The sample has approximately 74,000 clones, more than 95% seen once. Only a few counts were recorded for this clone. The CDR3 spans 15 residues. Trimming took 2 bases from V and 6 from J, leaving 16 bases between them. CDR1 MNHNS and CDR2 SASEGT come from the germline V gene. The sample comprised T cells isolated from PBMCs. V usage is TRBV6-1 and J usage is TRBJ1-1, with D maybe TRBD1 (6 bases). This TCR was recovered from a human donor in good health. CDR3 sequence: CASSELVRGRSEAFF. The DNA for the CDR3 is TGTGCCAGCAGTGAATTAGTCAGGGGAAGGTCTGAAGCTTTCTTT.